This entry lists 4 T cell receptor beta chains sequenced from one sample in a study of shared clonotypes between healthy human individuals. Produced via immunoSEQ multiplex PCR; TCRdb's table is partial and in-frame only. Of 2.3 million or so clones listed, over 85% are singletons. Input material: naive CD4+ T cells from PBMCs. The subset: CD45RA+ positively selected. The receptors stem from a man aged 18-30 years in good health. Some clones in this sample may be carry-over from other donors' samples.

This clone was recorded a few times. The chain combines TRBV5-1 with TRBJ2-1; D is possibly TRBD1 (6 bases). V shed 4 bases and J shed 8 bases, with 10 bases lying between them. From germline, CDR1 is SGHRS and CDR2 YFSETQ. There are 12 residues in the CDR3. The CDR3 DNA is TGCGCCAGCAGCACACAGGGTTATGAGCAGTTCTTC. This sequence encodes CASSTQGYEQFF.

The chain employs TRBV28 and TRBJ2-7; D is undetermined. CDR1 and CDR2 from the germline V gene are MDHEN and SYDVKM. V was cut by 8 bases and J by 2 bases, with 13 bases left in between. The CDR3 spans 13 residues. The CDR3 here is CASAVGLAYEQYF. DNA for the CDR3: TGTGCCAGCGCTGTAGGTCTGGCCTACGAGCAGTACTTC.

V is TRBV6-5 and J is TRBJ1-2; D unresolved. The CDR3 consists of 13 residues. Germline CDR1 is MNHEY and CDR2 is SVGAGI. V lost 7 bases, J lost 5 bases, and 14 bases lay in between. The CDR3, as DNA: TGTGCCAGCAACCCTAGCGGCCCGTATGGCTACACCTTC. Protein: CASNPSGPYGYTF.

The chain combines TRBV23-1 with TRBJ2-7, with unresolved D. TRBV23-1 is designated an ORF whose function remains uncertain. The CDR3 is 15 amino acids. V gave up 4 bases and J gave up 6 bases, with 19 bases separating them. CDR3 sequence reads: CASSRPVIGCLEQYF. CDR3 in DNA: TGCGCCAGCAGTCGCCCGGTGATTGGCTGTCTCGAGCAGTACTTC.